The 31 T cell receptor beta chains given below trace back to one sample, sequenced in a study of blood T cell repertoires in COVID-19. Produced via immunoSEQ multiplex PCR; TCRdb's table is partial and in-frame only. The profile shows roughly 70,000 clones, 65% to 85% of them singletons. The sample consisted of peripheral blood. All receptors come from a woman aged 60-75 years with acute or convalescent COVID-19.

The chain recombines TRBV18 with TRBJ2-7; D ambiguous. V gave up 1 base and J gave up 0 bases, with 7 bases separating them. CDR3 length: 14 amino acids. The V gene's germline CDR1 is KGHSH and CDR2 LQKENI. CDR3 in DNA: TGTGCCAGCTCACCACTGCTAGACTCCTACGAGCAGTACTTC. Translation gives CASSPLLDSYEQYF.

The table lists this clone with a count of one. This rearrangement joins TRBV5-1 to TRBJ2-5; the D is unclear. The CDR3 sequence is 13 residues long. The germline V and J ends were trimmed by 1 base and 5 bases, with 9 bases remaining between them. Germline CDR1 is SGHRS and CDR2 is YFSETQ. The CDR3 sequence: CASSLNPRETQYF. The DNA for the CDR3 is TGCGCCAGCAGCTTGAACCCCCGGGAGACCCAGTACTTC.

In its sample, this clone was seen a few times. This sequence joins TRBV28 and TRBJ2-1; 11 positions agree with TRBD1. V gave up 6 bases and J gave up 3 bases; unmatched junction bases: 4. In germline, CDR1 is MDHEN, CDR2 SYDVKM. The CDR3 has 15 amino acids. The CDR3 region is CASRGQGGGYNEQFF. For the CDR3, the DNA is TGTGCCAGCAGGGGACAGGGGGGGGGCTACAATGAGCAGTTCTTC.

The chain recombines TRBV5-1 with TRBJ2-5; 13 nucleotides align to TRBD2. From germline, CDR1 is SGHRS and CDR2 YFSETQ. The junction had 3 bases not matched to a gene; V was cut back by 3 bases and J by 1 base. This CDR3 contains 16 residues. Written as DNA, the CDR3 is TGCGCCAGCAGCTCGGGACTAGCGGGGTCCCAAGAGACCCAGTACTTC. Translated, it gives CASSSGLAGSQETQYF.

CDR3 bases: TGTGCCAGCAGACCGGGACAGGGCCCCTACGAGCAGTACTTC. Translating gives CASRPGQGPYEQYF. The chain links TRBV11-2 to TRBJ2-7, with 9 bases matching TRBD1. The CDR3 contains 14 residues. Per the germline V gene, CDR1 is SGHAT and CDR2 is FQNNGV. V dropped 6 bases and J dropped 2; count of bases not matched to a gene: 5.

The chain couples TRBV6-5 to TRBJ2-1; tentatively, D is TRBD1 (5 bases). This CDR3 contains 14 residues. V was cut by 6 bases and J by 2 bases, with 11 bases left in between. Germline V gives CDR1 MNHEY, CDR2 SVGAGI. For the CDR3, the DNA is TGTGCCAGCAGAGACAGCCCCCCCTACAATGAGCAGTTCTTC. Its translation is CASRDSPPYNEQFF.

The chain employs TRBV6-5 and TRBJ1-4; 8 nucleotides align to TRBD1. Losses at the gene ends were 4 bases for V and 4 bases for J; bases not matched to a gene: 5. The CDR3 runs to 15 residues. The germline V gene encodes CDR1 MNHEY and CDR2 SVGAGI. CDR3 in amino acids: CASSSGTGLNEKLFF. CDR3 nucleotides: TGTGCCAGCAGTTCCGGGACAGGCCTTAATGAAAAACTGTTTTTT.

The rearrangement joins TRBV25-1 to TRBJ2-1, with TRBD1 matching over 9 bases. The germline V gene encodes CDR1 MGHDK and CDR2 SYGVNS. The CDR3 is 14 amino acids. With V trimmed by 4 bases and J by 9 bases, 7 bases remained unmatched. CDR3 sequence: CASSATGQGSEQFF. The DNA of the CDR3 is TGTGCCAGCAGTGCAACGGGACAGGGAAGTGAGCAGTTCTTC.

This chain joins TRBV19 and TRBJ2-2, with 9 nucleotides matching TRBD1. The CDR3 covers 15 residues. With V trimmed by 5 bases and J by 1 base, 2 bases remained unmatched. Looked up from germline, CDR1 is LNHDA and CDR2 is SQIVND (reference sequence). The CDR3 is CASSATGGNTGELFF. Here the CDR3 DNA reads TGTGCCAGTAGTGCGACAGGGGGGAACACCGGGGAGCTGTTTTTT.

This chain joins TRBV12-5 and TRBJ2-3; tentative D call: TRBD2 (6 bases). This CDR3 contains 14 residues. The V gene's germline CDR1 is LGHNT and CDR2 FRNRAP. The V gene lost 8 bases and the J gene lost 2 bases, with 14 bases spanning the gap. The CDR3 spells CASRGISFTDTQYF. The CDR3 DNA reads as TGTGCTAGTCGGGGGATCTCCTTCACAGATACGCAGTATTTT.

The chain carries TRBV19 and TRBJ1-1; D gene uncertain. Trimming stripped 6 bases from V and 1 base from J, with 9 bases between. Per the germline V gene, CDR1 is LNHDA and CDR2 is SQIVND (reference sequence). The CDR3 has 13 amino acids. This CDR3 is CASRWQENTEAFF. The CDR3 bases are TGTGCCAGTAGATGGCAGGAGAACACTGAAGCTTTCTTT.

The chain links TRBV6-5 to TRBJ1-1; possible D gene TRBD1, 5 bases. CDR1 is MNHEY, CDR2 SVGAGI, per germline. V was cut by 2 bases and J by 4 bases, with 11 bases left in between. This CDR3 spans 14 amino acids. In DNA, the CDR3 is TGTGCCAGCAGTTACAAGGGGCAAAGCACTGAAGCTTTCTTT. It translates to CASSYKGQSTEAFF.

This chain links TRBV28 with TRBJ1-2; 7 bases fit TRBD1. This CDR3 is 18 amino acids long. Germline-derived CDR1 and CDR2 are MDHEN and SYDVKM. The ends lost 9 bases at V and 2 bases at J; junction bases unmatched: 21. The DNA for the CDR3 is TGTGCCAGGAGCCGGGACAGCGGACTGGTAGGGGTAAACTATGGCTACACCTTC. Amino acids: CARSRDSGLVGVNYGYTF.

This rearrangement joins TRBV19 to TRBJ1-3, with D perhaps matching TRBD1 (6 bases). CDR1 and CDR2 from the germline V gene are LNHDA and SQIVND (reference sequence). V lost 5 bases, J lost 0 bases, and 17 bases lay in between. CDR3 length: 17 residues. The CDR3 sequence: CASSGRGSTISGNTIYF. As DNA, the CDR3 is TGTGCCAGTAGTGGCAGGGGCTCAACGATCTCTGGAAACACCATATATTTT.

This clone has just one count. V usage is TRBV11-2 and J usage is TRBJ1-1; 7 bases are shared with TRBD1. The CDR3 is 14 residues long. Germline CDR1 is SGHAT and CDR2 is FQNNGV. V was clipped by 1 base and J by 5 bases; unmatched bases: 4. CDR3 amino acids: CASSLVGGSTEAFF. Written as DNA, the CDR3 is TGTGCCAGCAGCTTAGTAGGGGGCTCAACTGAAGCTTTCTTT.

The chain employs TRBV7-8 and TRBJ1-5; 10 bases are a match to TRBD1. Trimming at V came to 5 bases and at J to 7 bases, leaving 8 bases not matched to a gene. The CDR3 runs 15 residues. Germline lookup yields CDR1 SGHVS and CDR2 FQNEAQ. DNA for the CDR3: TGTGCCAGCAGCCCAGGGGACAGGGGAAGACAGCCCCAGCATTTT. As protein: CASSPGDRGRQPQHF.

V usage is TRBV6-6 and J usage is TRBJ1-2; D unclear. The V gene's germline CDR1 is MNHNY and CDR2 SVGAGI (reference sequence). Trimming left V 4 bases short and J 4 bases short, with 13 bases between. This CDR3 has 14 amino acids. CDR3 loop: CASSSIEGVYGYTF. CDR3 DNA sequence: TGTGCCAGCAGTTCCATCGAGGGAGTCTATGGCTACACCTTC.

The chain links TRBV28 to TRBJ2-1; 10 bases agree with TRBD2. This CDR3 spans 15 amino acids. The germline CDR1 and CDR2 sequences are MDHEN and SYDVKM. The J segment lost 7 bases and the V segment lost 5 bases, leaving 8 bases of the junction unmatched. The CDR3 DNA is TGTGCCAGCAGTACCTCCTCTAGCGGGAGAAATGAGCAGTTCTTC. Translation: CASSTSSSGRNEQFF.

This chain joins TRBV3-1 (or the pseudogene TRBV3-2) and TRBJ1-1; possible D gene TRBD1, 5 bases. This CDR3 has 16 residues. CDR1 and CDR2 from the germline V gene are LGHDT and YNNKEL (reference sequence). V lost 4 bases, J lost 1 base, and 16 bases lay in between. The CDR3 protein is CASSPRVGRGNTEAFF. CDR3 nucleotide sequence: TGTGCCAGCAGCCCCCGGGTGGGGAGGGGGAACACTGAAGCTTTCTTT.

The V call is TRBV28, the J call TRBJ1-2; TRBD1 is a possible D gene (5 bases). Trimming took 2 bases from V and 4 from J, leaving 11 bases between them. CDR1 is MDHEN, CDR2 SYDVKM, per germline. There are 14 residues in the CDR3. The CDR3 DNA follows: TGTGCCAGCAGTTTAACGCGACAGTCCTATGGCTACACCTTC. It is translated as CASSLTRQSYGYTF.

The chain recombines TRBV7-2 with TRBJ1-6; 9 bases fit TRBD1. With 1 base clipped from V and 13 bases from J, the junction kept 8 bases outside the gene matches. Looked up from germline, CDR1 is SGHTA and CDR2 is FQGNSA. CDR3 length: 15 amino acids. The CDR3 loop reads CASSLVGTGSSPLHF. CDR3 DNA sequence: TGTGCCAGCAGCTTAGTCGGGACAGGGAGTTCCCCCCTCCACTTT.

This clone was recorded only once. The rearrangement joins TRBV9 to TRBJ2-3; TRBD2 matches at 8 bases. The germline CDR1 and CDR2 sequences are SGDLS and YYNGEE. The junction had 13 bases not matched to a gene; V was cut back by 4 bases and J by 9 bases. The CDR3 loop spans 15 amino acids. CDR3 region: CASSPSGGGPGTQYF. CDR3 in DNA: TGTGCCAGCAGCCCGAGCGGGGGCGGGCCAGGCACGCAGTATTTT.

J is TRBJ2-2 and V is TRBV6-2 or TRBV6-3; a weak D match, TRBD2 (6 bases). Germline V gene data show CDR1 as MNHEY and CDR2 as SVGEGT. The CDR3 has 16 residues. Trimming removed 5 bases from V and 1 base from J, with 14 bases in between. As DNA, the CDR3 is TGTGCCAGCAGTGCCCCGACTAGTGTGAACACCGGGGAGCTGTTTTTT. It is translated as CASSAPTSVNTGELFF.

The chain is built from TRBV4-2 and TRBJ2-3; 7 bases agree with TRBD2. J gave up 4 bases and V 1 base, and 5 bases lay outside the gene matches. CDR3 length: 15 residues. The germline CDR1 and CDR2 sequences are LGHNA and YNFKEQ. CDR3 DNA: TGTGCCAGCAGCCAAGTACTAGCGTTCGCAGATACGCAGTATTTT. It translates to CASSQVLAFADTQYF.

This clone turned up a few times. This chain uses TRBV5-1 with TRBJ2-1; 8 nucleotides agree with TRBD2. V shed 5 bases, J shed 0 bases, and the junction held 4 bases outside the gene matches. Germline assignment: CDR1 SGHRS and CDR2 YFSETQ. CDR3 size: 15 residues. CDR3 residues: CASRTSESSYNEQFF. Written as DNA, the CDR3 is TGCGCCAGCAGGACTAGCGAGAGCTCCTACAATGAGCAGTTCTTC.

The CDR3 is CASSNPDRGTVNSPLHF. CDR3 nucleotide sequence: TGTGCCAGCAGCAATCCGGACCGGGGGACAGTCAACTCACCCCTCCACTTT. The V and J genes are TRBV21-1 and TRBJ1-6; the D segment call TRBD1 is taken from the table without a DNA check. TRBV21-1 is noted as a pseudogene. The CDR3 loop spans 17 amino acids.

This clone was found a few times. The CDR3: CAISARAPREGQPQHF. Written as DNA, the CDR3 is TGTGCCATCAGTGCTCGGGCACCCCGGGAGGGCCAGCCCCAGCATTTT. V is TRBV10-3 and J is TRBJ1-5, with D unresolved. Germline lookup yields CDR1 ENHRY and CDR2 SYGVKD. Trimming took off 4 bases at V and 7 bases at J, with 20 bases between the two ends. The CDR3 extends over 16 amino acids.

The V call is TRBV4-1, the J call TRBJ2-1; 10 bases line up with TRBD2. The germline gives CDR1 MGHRA, CDR2 YSYEKL. The CDR3 loop spans 17 amino acids. Trimming cost V 4 bases and J 3 bases; bases outside gene matches: 9. CDR3 nucleotide sequence: TGCGCCAGCAGCCCCACGGCAGCGGGGGGGCTCTACAATGAGCAGTTCTTC. This translates into CASSPTAAGGLYNEQFF.

This rearrangement joins TRBV4-1 to TRBJ2-5, with 7 positions matching TRBD2. V shed 1 base and J 5 bases; nucleotides not matched to a gene: 7. The germline CDR1 and CDR2 sequences are MGHRA and YSYEKL. The CDR3 is made up of 15 amino acids. The CDR3 DNA sequence: TGCGCCAGCAGCCAAGGGGGGAGGGTAGGGGAGACCCAGTACTTC. Amino acid sequence: CASSQGGRVGETQYF.

This sequence joins TRBV3-1 (or the pseudogene TRBV3-2) and TRBJ1-1; no firm D call. V lost 1 base, J lost 6 bases, and 9 bases lay in between. Germline assignment: CDR1 LGHDT and CDR2 YNNKEL (reference sequence). The CDR3 is 13 amino acids. The CDR3 region is CASSQVGGSEAFF. CDR3 sequence (DNA): TGTGCCAGCAGCCAAGTGGGAGGGTCTGAAGCTTTCTTT.

The chain is built from TRBV7-2 and TRBJ1-6; 7 bases match TRBD1. The CDR3 covers 12 residues. Germline V gene data show CDR1 as SGHTA and CDR2 as FQGNSA. The V segment lost 5 bases and the J segment 10 bases; nucleotides outside the gene matches: 2. CDR3 loop: CASSDRVSPLHF. CDR3 DNA sequence: TGTGCCAGCAGCGACAGGGTGTCACCCCTCCACTTT.